This is a list of T cell receptor beta chains from one sample in a study of control samples from healthy donors and cancer patients. Sequencing was performed with immunoSEQ multiplex PCR; in TCRdb, only in-frame clones are kept and a portion is missing. The table shows approximately 98,000 clones, with 70% to 85% occurring only once. Sequences were obtained from blood. The receptor source for this set is a man younger than 35 in good health. CDR3s include the opening cysteine and the closing phenylalanine or tryptophan. The D gene is left open where the match is weak. Only part of the rows carry a size: once, few, many, or a class if the clone is expanded.

>.|TRBJ1-2|.|TRBV2|13
CASRPPGTYGYTF
TGTGCCAGCAGACCACCCGGGACCTATGGCTACACCTTC
>.|TRBJ2-1|.|TRBV12-3/TRBV12-4|12
CASSLPGTEQFF
TGTGCCAGCAGTCTCCCCGGGACTGAGCAGTTCTTC
>TRBD2|TRBJ2-3|.|TRBV29-1|16
CSVEDPWGRGRDTQYF
TGCAGCGTTGAAGATCCCTGGGGGAGGGGTAGAGATACGCAGTATTTT
>.|TRBJ1-2|.|TRBV6-6|14
CASSFNDGNYGYTF
TGTGCCAGCAGTTTCAACGACGGAAACTATGGCTACACCTTC
>.|TRBJ1-6|few|TRBV5-6|15
CASSFRGGGNSPLHF
TGTGCCAGCAGCTTCAGGGGTGGTGGAAATTCACCCCTCCACTTT
>.|TRBJ2-2|.|TRBV6-2/TRBV6-3|11
CASSYPGELFF
TGTGCCAGCAGTTATCCCGGGGAGCTGTTTTTT
>TRBD1|TRBJ2-7|few|TRBV6-6|16
CASSYLSGTGGGEQYF
TGTGCCAGCAGTTATCTATCTGGGACAGGGGGCGGCGAGCAGTACTTC
>.|TRBJ1-5|.|TRBV9|15
CASSVNGDRNQPQHF
TGTGCCAGCAGCGTAAACGGGGACCGCAATCAGCCCCAGCATTTT
>.|TRBJ1-2|.|TRBV28|15
CASSLRSAPYYGYTF
TGTGCCAGCAGTTTGAGGTCAGCTCCTTACTATGGCTACACCTTC
>.|TRBJ2-3|.|TRBV19|14
CASSIEWAADTQYF
TGTGCCAGTAGTATAGAGTGGGCGGCGGATACGCAGTATTTT
>TRBD2|TRBJ2-5|.|TRBV6-5|15
CASKRKREMGETQYF
TGTGCCAGCAAGAGGAAGCGGGAGATGGGAGAGACCCAGTACTTC
>.|TRBJ1-5|.|TRBV4-3|13
CASSQDYGQPQHF
TGCGCCAGCAGCCAAGATTACGGTCAGCCCCAGCATTTT
>TRBD1|TRBJ1-2|.|TRBV15|16
CATSRDRGPSIDGYTF
TGTGCCACCAGCAGGGACAGGGGCCCCTCAATTGACGGCTACACCTTC
>.|TRBJ1-2|.|TRBV3-1/TRBV3-2|17
CASSPMGTQGVYYGYTF
TGTGCCAGCAGCCCGATGGGAACTCAAGGGGTCTACTATGGCTACACCTTC
>TRBD1|TRBJ2-2|.|TRBV27|14
CASSSRQGHGELFF
TGTGCCAGCAGTTCCCGACAGGGTCACGGGGAGCTGTTTTTT
>.|TRBJ1-6|.|TRBV5-6|14
CASRIGTNDSPLHF
TGTGCCAGCAGGATAGGGACCAACGATTCACCCCTCCACTTT
>.|TRBJ1-2|few|TRBV5-6|15
CASSFLFRGSYGYTF
TGTGCCAGCAGCTTTTTATTTCGGGGGAGCTATGGCTACACCTTC
>TRBD1|TRBJ1-1|.|TRBV7-2|17
CASSLGILRGRGTEAFF
TGTGCCAGCAGCTTAGGGATACTCAGGGGGCGCGGGACTGAAGCTTTCTTT
>.|TRBJ2-3|.|TRBV12-3/TRBV12-4|11
CASCYTDTQYF
TGTGCCAGCTGCTACACAGATACGCAGTATTTT
>TRBD1|TRBJ1-6|.|TRBV4-1|18
CASSHRFGTGQYNSPLHF
TGCGCCAGCAGCCATCGCTTCGGTACGGGACAGTATAATTCACCCCTCCACTTT
>.|TRBJ1-3|few|TRBV15|15
CATSRDLTAGGTIYF
TGTGCCACCAGCAGAGATTTAACCGCCGGGGGCACCATATATTTT
>.|TRBJ1-3|.|TRBV18|14
CASSPGYSGNTIYF
TGTGCCAGCTCACCGGGTTACTCTGGAAACACCATATATTTT
>TRBD2|TRBJ2-3|.|TRBV3-1/TRBV3-2|16
CASSQKRGGLRDTQYF
TGTGCCAGCAGCCAAAAGCGGGGGGGCCTGAGGGATACGCAGTATTTT
>.|TRBJ1-1|.|TRBV9|14
CASSPQWGNTEAFF
TGTGCCAGCAGCCCCCAGTGGGGGAACACTGAAGCTTTCTTT
>.|TRBJ2-6|.|TRBV28|16
CASSQQASSGANVLTF
TGTGCCAGCAGCCAACAGGCGAGCTCTGGGGCCAACGTCCTGACTTTC
>TRBD1|TRBJ1-2|few|TRBV25-1|17
CASSEGTPPGQSMGYTF
TGTGCCAGCAGTGAAGGGACTCCACCGGGACAGAGTATGGGCTACACCTTC
>TRBD1|TRBJ2-5|.|TRBV24-1|16
CATSDSGTGGRETQYF
TGTGCCACCAGTGACTCCGGGACAGGGGGCCGGGAGACCCAGTACTTC
>.|TRBJ1-6|.|TRBV7-9|15
CASSSRGPDLSPLHF
TGTGCCAGCAGCTCCCGGGGCCCAGACCTTTCACCCCTCCACTTT
>TRBD2|TRBJ2-3|.|TRBV7-9|19
CASSLALMSSGVRTDTQYF
TGTGCCAGCAGCTTAGCGCTAATGTCTAGCGGGGTCCGCACAGATACGCAGTATTTT
>.|TRBJ2-7|.|TRBV4-1|14
CASSRTQDRYEQYF
TGCGCCAGCAGCCGGACCCAGGACAGATACGAGCAGTACTTC
>.|TRBJ1-1|.|TRBV9|14
CASSVGQMNTEAFF
TGTGCCAGCAGCGTAGGGCAAATGAACACTGAAGCTTTCTTT